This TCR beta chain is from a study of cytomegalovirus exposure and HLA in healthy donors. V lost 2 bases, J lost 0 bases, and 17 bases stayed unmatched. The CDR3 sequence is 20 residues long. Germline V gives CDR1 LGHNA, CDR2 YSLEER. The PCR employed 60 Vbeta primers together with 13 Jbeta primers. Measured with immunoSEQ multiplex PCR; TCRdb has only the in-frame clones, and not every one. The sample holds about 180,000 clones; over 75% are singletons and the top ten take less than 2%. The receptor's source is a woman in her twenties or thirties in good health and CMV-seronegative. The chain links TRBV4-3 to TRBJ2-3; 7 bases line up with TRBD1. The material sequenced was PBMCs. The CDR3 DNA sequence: TGCGCCAGCAGCCAACTCGCCCGACAGGGACGAGACGCCAGCACAGATACGCAGTATTTT. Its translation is CASSQLARQGRDASTDTQYF.